The clone carrying this T cell receptor beta chain was detected many times. This sample is drawn from a study of patients and donors after allogeneic stem cell transplantation. The CDR3 spans 15 residues. J gave up 7 bases and V 5 bases, and 10 bases lay outside the gene matches. MiXCR, applied by TCRdb to the RT-PCR reads, yields one record per CDR3 protein. This table has 900,000 to 1,000,000 distinct CDR3 sequences, 18% appearing once. The specimen was blood, either unsorted or a sorted T cell fraction (not recorded which). The source is a human donor who was either an allogeneic HSCT recipient or a stem cell or donor lymphocyte infusion donor (not recorded which). It is not recorded whose cells these are; they may come from a transplant donor. The chain combines TRBV12-3 or TRBV12-4 with TRBJ2-1; 8 bases are shared with TRBD1. The CDR3 DNA reads TGTGCCAGCAGTCCCCCCTTGGACAGGGTTAATGAGCAGTTCTTC. This encodes CASSPPLDRVNEQFF.